Here is one T cell receptor (beta chain) with its context. Antigen unknown. The sample comes from a study of T cells in localized non-small cell lung cancer. Assay: immunoSEQ multiplex PCR; the TCRdb copy retains only in-frame clones and omits some. The sample contains about 28,000 clones, 70% to 90% of which appear only once. Findings and caveats of the study: There was an association of higher blood T cell density with longer overall survival. In adjacent lung, a median roughly 58 of the top 100 tumor clones were found. Adjacent uninvolved lung had the highest clonality, suggesting focused antigen responses. Because only a single region of the tumor was sequenced, heterogeneity remains possible.

This CDR3 region has 15 residues. Germline V gene sequence: CDR1 SGHTA, CDR2 FQGNSA. The J segment lost 2 bases and the V segment lost 7 bases, leaving 9 bases of the junction unmatched. Sequenced material: peripheral blood, taken before any cancer treatment. This clonotype was obtained from a woman aged 18 to 55 with stage I lung adenocarcinoma. The chain joins TRBV7-2 to TRBJ2-5; 8 bases agree with TRBD2. The CDR3 is CASTWGRGVQETQYF. The CDR3 DNA reads TGTGCCAGCACCTGGGGGCGGGGGGTTCAAGAGACCCAGTACTTC.